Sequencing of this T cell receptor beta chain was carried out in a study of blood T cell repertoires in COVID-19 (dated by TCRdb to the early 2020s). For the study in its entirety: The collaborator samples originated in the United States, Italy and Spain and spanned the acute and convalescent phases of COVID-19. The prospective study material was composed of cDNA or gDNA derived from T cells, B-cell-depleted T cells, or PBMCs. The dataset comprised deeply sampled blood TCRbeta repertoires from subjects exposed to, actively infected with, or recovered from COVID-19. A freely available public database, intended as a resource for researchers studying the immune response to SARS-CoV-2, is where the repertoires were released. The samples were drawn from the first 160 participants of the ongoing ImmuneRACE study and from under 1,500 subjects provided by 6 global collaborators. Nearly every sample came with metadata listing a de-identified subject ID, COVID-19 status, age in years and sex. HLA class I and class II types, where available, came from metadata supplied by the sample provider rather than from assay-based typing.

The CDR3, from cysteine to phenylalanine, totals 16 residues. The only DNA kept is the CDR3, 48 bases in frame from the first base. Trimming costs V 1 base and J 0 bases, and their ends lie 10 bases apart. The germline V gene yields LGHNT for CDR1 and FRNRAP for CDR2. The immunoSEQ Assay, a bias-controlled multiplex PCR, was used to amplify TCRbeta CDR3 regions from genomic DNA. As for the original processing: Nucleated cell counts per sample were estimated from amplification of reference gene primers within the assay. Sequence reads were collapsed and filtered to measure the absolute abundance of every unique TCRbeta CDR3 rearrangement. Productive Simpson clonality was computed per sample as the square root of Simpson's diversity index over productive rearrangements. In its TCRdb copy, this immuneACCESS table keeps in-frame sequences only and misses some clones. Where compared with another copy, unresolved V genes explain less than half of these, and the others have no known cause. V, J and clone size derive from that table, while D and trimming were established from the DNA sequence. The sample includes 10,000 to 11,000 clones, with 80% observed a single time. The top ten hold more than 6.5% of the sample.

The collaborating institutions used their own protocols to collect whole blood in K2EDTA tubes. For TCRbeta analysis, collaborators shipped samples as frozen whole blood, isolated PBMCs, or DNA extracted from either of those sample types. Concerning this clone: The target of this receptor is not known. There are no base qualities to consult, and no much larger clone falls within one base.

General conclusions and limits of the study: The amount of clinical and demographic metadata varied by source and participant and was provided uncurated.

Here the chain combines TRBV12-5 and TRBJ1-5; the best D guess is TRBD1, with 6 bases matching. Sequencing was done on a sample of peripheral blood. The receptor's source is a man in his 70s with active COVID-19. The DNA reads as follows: TGTGCTAGTGGTTTGGCACAGGGTTATAGCAATCAGCCCCAGCATTTT. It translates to CASGLAQGYSNQPQHF.